Sequencing of this TCR beta chain was carried out in a study of T cells in Graves' hyperthyroidism and ophthalmopathy. Researchers took RNA transcripts and amplified the TCR beta CDR3 regions from them. Primed by the HTBI set, a first-round RT-PCR was run on the TCR CDR3. From the multiplex PCR reads, TCRdb called clonotypes with MiXCR, one entry per CDR3 protein. This table has 300,000 to 450,000 distinct CDR3 sequences, roughly 13% appearing once. This clonotype was detected ten times or more. The antigen is unknown. General study points: Blood also carried most thyroid clonotypes expanded above 0.001.

The CDR3 runs 16 residues. V lost 8 bases, J lost 0 bases, and 9 bases stayed unmatched. Germline assignment: CDR1 MNHNS and CDR2 SASEGT. The specimen was blood. This chain uses TRBV6-1 with TRBJ1-5; TRBD1 matches at 8 bases. The TCR comes from a man in his thirties or forties with Graves' hyperthyroidism that later progressed to Graves' ophthalmopathy. CDR3 DNA: TGTGCCAGCCTCCCAGGGGGCCCGTATAGCAATCAGCCCCAGCATTTT. It codes for CASLPGGPYSNQPQHF.